This is a list of T cell receptor beta chains from one sample in a study of shared clonotypes between healthy human individuals. The method was immunoSEQ multiplex PCR; TCRdb's version includes in-frame clones alone and lacks a portion of them. This table holds some 630,000 clones, about 96% found once. The specimen sequenced was naive CD8+ T cells sorted from blood. The receptors were sampled from a woman aged 25 to 39 in good health. CDR3s include the opening cysteine and the closing phenylalanine or tryptophan. Fields, in order: J gene, V gene, clone size, D gene, CDR3 DNA, CDR3 protein. A D gene is named only where the DNA matches it firmly. A row's size may be missing; if present it is once, few, many or a size class.

TRBJ2-1 TRBV4-2 . . TGTGCCAGCAGCCACGCGCCGAGGGGGGCCTCCTACAATGAGCAGTTCTTC CASSHAPRGASYNEQFF
TRBJ2-7 TRBV4-1 . . TGCGCCAGCAGCTCCGGGACGGGGAGCTCCTACGAGCAGTACTTC CASSSGTGSSYEQYF
TRBJ2-7 TRBV5-1 . TRBD2 TGCGCCAGCAGCTTGGTGGCTAGCGGGACCTACGAGCAGTACTTC CASSLVASGTYEQYF
TRBJ1-2 TRBV7-9 . . TGTGCCAGCAGCTTAGCGCCCGGTGGGTTAGGCTACACCTTC CASSLAPGGLGYTF
TRBJ2-1 TRBV27 . . TGTGCCAGCACGGGGGCGGACGATGAGCAGTTCTTC CASTGADDEQFF
TRBJ2-1 TRBV6-5 . TRBD2 TGTGCCAGCAGACTAGCGGGAGGAGCCTACAATGAGCAGTTCTTC CASRLAGGAYNEQFF
TRBJ2-7 TRBV27 once TRBD2 TGTGCCAGCAGTTCTACTAGCGGGAGTCCCTACGAGCAGTACTTC CASSSTSGSPYEQYF
TRBJ2-1 TRBV11-2 . TRBD2 TGTGCCAGCAGCTTAGAGGGGACTAGCGGGAGGAGGACCTACAATGAGCAGTTCTTC CASSLEGTSGRRTYNEQFF
TRBJ2-7 TRBV6-5 . TRBD2 TGTGCCAGCAGGGGGACTAGCGGTTCCTACGAGCAGTACTTC CASRGTSGSYEQYF
TRBJ2-2 TRBV7-6 . . TGTGCCAGCAGCTTAGACCGGGACGGGAACACCGGGGAGCTGTTTTTT CASSLDRDGNTGELFF
TRBJ2-7 TRBV27 once TRBD1 TGTGCCAGCAGTCGTGGGACAGCCTCCTACGAGCAGTACTTC CASSRGTASYEQYF
TRBJ2-1 TRBV29-1 . . TGCAGCACAGAGACGGGTCTCCCCCCCCATGAGCAGTTCTTC CSTETGLPPHEQFF
TRBJ2-7 TRBV27 . . TGTGCCAGCAGTTTGCAGGGGATTAGCTCCTACGAGCAGTACTTC CASSLQGISSYEQYF
TRBJ1-2 TRBV7-8 . . TGTGCCAGCAGCCTTGAGCCCAGGGAGGTCTATGGCTACACCTTC CASSLEPREVYGYTF
TRBJ1-4 TRBV4-1 . . TGCGCCAGCAGCCAACAGCTCGGACAGAACTATAATGAAAAACTGTTTTTT CASSQQLGQNYNEKLFF
TRBJ2-2 TRBV6-1 . TRBD2 TGTGCCAGCAGTGAAAGACTAGCGGGAGTTACCGGGGAGCTGTTTTTT CASSERLAGVTGELFF
TRBJ1-5 TRBV27 . . TGTGCCAGCAGTTTCGGGGGGGGACCTTTGAGCAATCAGCCCCAGCATTTT CASSFGGGPLSNQPQHF
TRBJ2-7 TRBV9 . . TGTGCCAGCAGCTCCTCCCCGGGAGCGGGCTACGAGCAGTACTTC CASSSSPGAGYEQYF
TRBJ2-5 TRBV5-8 once TRBD1 TGTGCCAGCAGCTCGGGGACAGTAAACCAAGAGACCCAGTACTTC CASSSGTVNQETQYF
TRBJ1-5 TRBV7-8 once . TGTGCCAGCAGCGGTGCACAGGAGTCTCAGCCCCAGCATTTT CASSGAQESQPQHF
TRBJ2-1 TRBV4-1 . TRBD2 TGCGCCAGCAGCCAAGTACCCGGACTAGCGGGAAGTGAGCAGTTCTTC CASSQVPGLAGSEQFF
TRBJ2-2 TRBV4-1 . TRBD2 TGCGCCAGCAGTCGCTCTAGCGGTGGAACCGGGGAGCTGTTTTTT CASSRSSGGTGELFF
TRBJ1-2 TRBV6-6 . . TGTGCCAGCAGTCCTCCGGGGGACTTATCCTATGGCTACACCTTC CASSPPGDLSYGYTF
TRBJ2-7 TRBV28 . . TGTGCCAGCAGTCTAATAGGTAGGGTCCAGTACTTC CASSLIGRVQYF
TRBJ1-2 TRBV30 few . TGTGCCTGGAGTGCCTACTATGGCTACACCTTC CAWSAYYGYTF
TRBJ2-1 TRBV6-1 . . TGTGCCAGCAGTCCTCGTCCTCTGGGCAATGAGCAGTTCTTC CASSPRPLGNEQFF
TRBJ2-2 TRBV13 . . TGTGCCAGCAGCTTAATGGACACCGGGGAGCTGTTTTTT CASSLMDTGELFF
TRBJ1-2 TRBV7-9 . . TGTGCCAGCAGCTTAAGTGGGGTTGCAGATGGCTACACCTTC CASSLSGVADGYTF
TRBJ1-5 TRBV6-5 . . TGTGCCAGCAGTTACTCTGCTGGCAATCAGCCCCAGCATTTT CASSYSAGNQPQHF